The 32 T cell receptor beta chains reported below all come from one sample, sequenced in a study of cytomegalovirus exposure and HLA in healthy donors. PCR amplification relied on 60 Vbeta primers (plus 13 Jbeta primers). Sequencing was performed with immunoSEQ multiplex PCR; in TCRdb, only in-frame clones are kept and a portion is missing. The table lists about 88,000 clones, approximately 71% of them singletons, with 2.5% to 3% in the top ten. The specimen sequenced was PBMCs. The receptors were gathered from a man in his fifties in good health and CMV-seronegative.

Only one count was recorded for this clone. The rearrangement joins TRBV11-2 to TRBJ1-3, with D unclear. In germline, CDR1 is SGHAT, CDR2 FQNNGV. V was clipped by 6 bases and J by 2 bases, with 11 bases between them. This CDR3 spans 14 amino acids. The CDR3 loop is CASRSLSPGNTIYF. DNA of the CDR3: TGTGCCAGCAGATCCCTGAGTCCTGGAAACACCATATATTTT.

The chain recombines TRBV19 with TRBJ1-2; D unclear. V was pared by 2 bases and J by 4 bases, with 8 bases between. This CDR3 comprises 13 residues. Germline values: CDR1 LNHDA, CDR2 SQIVND (reference sequence). The CDR3 protein is CASSISRFYGYTF. The CDR3 bases are TGTGCCAGTAGTATATCCAGGTTCTATGGCTACACCTTC.

The rearrangement uses TRBV21-1 and TRBJ2-7; TRBD1 was called by the table and not checked on the DNA. TRBV21-1 is annotated as a pseudogene. This CDR3 comprises 14 residues. The CDR3 protein is CASSARDRSYEQYV. The CDR3 bases are TGTGCCAGCAGCGCCCGGGACAGGTCCTACGAGCAGTACGTC.

The chain uses TRBV5-6 and TRBJ2-7, with TRBD2 identical over 9 bases. The CDR3 is made up of 13 amino acids. V was clipped by 4 bases and J by 6 bases; unmatched bases: 5. CDR1 and CDR2 from the germline V gene are SGHDT and YYEEEE. The CDR3 region has the DNA TGTGCCAGCAGCCGCGGGAGGGCCGGCGAGCAGTACGTC. The encoded protein is CASSRGRAGEQYV.

The chain recombines TRBV7-9 with TRBJ1-4; D remains unclear. V lost 7 bases to trimming and J lost 3 bases, with 12 bases between them. The CDR3 consists of 14 residues. Germline assignment: CDR1 SEHNR and CDR2 FQNEAQ (reference sequence). The CDR3 DNA follows: TGTGCCAGCAACGGAGGGTTGGCTAATGAAAAACTGTTTTTT. Protein product: CASNGGLANEKLFF.

The genes are TRBV19 and TRBJ1-2; D gene ambiguous. The CDR3 consists of 13 residues. The germline V gene encodes CDR1 LNHDA and CDR2 SQIVND (reference sequence). Deletions cut 2 bases from V and 4 bases from J, with 8 bases between. CDR3 sequence reads: CASSISGGYGYTF. CDR3 nucleotides: TGTGCCAGTAGTATATCTGGCGGCTATGGCTACACCTTC.

The V gene is TRBV5-1, the J gene TRBJ2-2; 8 bases fit TRBD1. This CDR3 is built from 15 residues. The junction had 5 bases not matched to a gene; V was cut back by 4 bases and J by 3 bases. Germline V CDR1 and CDR2: SGHRS, YFSETQ. CDR3 sequence: CASSPGQGHTGELFF. In DNA, the CDR3 is TGCGCCAGCAGCCCCGGACAGGGACACACCGGGGAGCTGTTTTTT.

The count of this clone is one. The chain joins TRBV5-1 to TRBJ2-1; tentative D call: TRBD1 (5 bases). Trimming removed 5 bases from V and 10 bases from J, with 16 bases in between. The CDR3 runs 13 residues. The germline gives CDR1 SGHRS, CDR2 YFSETQ. CDR3 nucleotide sequence: TGCGCCAGCAGGTTAACAGGAGTATGGGAGCAGTTCTTC. Amino acid sequence: CASRLTGVWEQFF. Variable domain in full (rest from reference TRBV5-1 and TRBJ2-1): KAGVTQTPRYLIKTRGQQVTLSCSPISGHRSVSWYQQTPGQGLQFLFEYFSETQRNKGNFPGRFSGRQFSNSRSEMNVSTLELGDSALYLCASRLTGVWEQFFGPGTRLTVL.

This chain uses TRBV11-1 with TRBJ2-3, with TRBD1 matching over 7 bases. The CDR3 runs to 15 residues. Germline loops: CDR1 SGHAT, CDR2 FQDESV (reference sequence). The V and J ends lost 5 bases and 1 base, in that order; junction bases with no gene match: 6. The CDR3 spells CASSQRQGGTDTQYF. CDR3 nucleotides: TGTGCCAGCAGCCAACGACAGGGTGGCACAGATACGCAGTATTTT.

The chain recombines TRBV5-1 with TRBJ2-5; 7 bases are a match to TRBD2. This CDR3 has 16 residues. With V trimmed by 1 base and J by 2 bases, 8 bases remained unmatched. Germline V gene lookup returns CDR1 SGHRS and CDR2 YFSETQ. CDR3 sequence: CASSLRPTGGQETQYF. Here the CDR3 DNA reads TGCGCCAGCAGCTTGAGGCCTACGGGGGGACAAGAGACCCAGTACTTC. The full variable domain, completed using reference TRBV5-1 and TRBJ2-5, is KAGVTQTPRYLIKTRGQQVTLSCSPISGHRSVSWYQQTPGQGLQFLFEYFSETQRNKGNFPGRFSGRQFSNSRSEMNVSTLELGDSALYLCASSLRPTGGQETQYFGPGTRLLVL.

This clone was recorded a few times. This chain connects TRBV7-2 to TRBJ2-7; 11 positions agree with TRBD2. CDR3 length equals 15 residues. Germline V CDR1 and CDR2: SGHTA, FQGNSA. Trimming removed 3 bases from V and 4 bases from J; junction bases left unmatched: 5. The CDR3 sequence: CASSLTSGMGYEQYV. CDR3 nucleotides: TGTGCCAGCAGCTTGACTAGCGGGATGGGTTACGAGCAGTACGTC.

This clone has just a few counts. The V call is TRBV9, the J call TRBJ1-1, with D unclear. Per germline, CDR1 SGDLS and CDR2 YYNGEE. The V end lost 3 bases, the J end lost 2 bases, and 8 bases lay between the germline ends. CDR3 length: 13 amino acids. The CDR3 region has the DNA TGTGCCAGCAGCGCCGGGGTAAACACTGAAGCTTTCTTT. Amino acids: CASSAGVNTEAFF. Looking up the rest from reference TRBV9 and TRBJ1-1 gives the full variable domain: DSGVTQTPKHLITATGQRVTLRCSPRSGDLSVYWYQQSLDQGLQFLIQYYNGEERAKGNILERFSAQQFPDLHSELNLSSLELGDSALYFCASSAGVNTEAFFGQGTRLTVV.

V and J are TRBV5-1 and TRBJ2-4, with 10 bases lining up with TRBD1. The CDR3 totals 14 residues. Germline V gene sequence: CDR1 SGHRS, CDR2 YFSETQ. The V gene end was trimmed by 4 bases and the J gene end by 5 bases; junction bases not matched to a gene: 3. The CDR3 is CASSPDRGQNIQYF. The CDR3 region has the DNA TGCGCCAGCAGCCCCGACAGGGGGCAAAACATTCAGTACTTC. Full variable domain (outside the CDR3, taken from reference TRBV5-1 and TRBJ2-4): KAGVTQTPRYLIKTRGQQVTLSCSPISGHRSVSWYQQTPGQGLQFLFEYFSETQRNKGNFPGRFSGRQFSNSRSEMNVSTLELGDSALYLCASSPDRGQNIQYFGAGTRLSVL.

This clone was detected a few times. CDR3 region: CASSLTGVAPGELFF. Written as DNA, the CDR3 is TGCGCCAGCAGCTTGACAGGGGTCGCCCCCGGGGAGCTGTTTTTT. V usage is TRBV5-1 and J usage is TRBJ2-2; 7 bases agree with TRBD1. The CDR3 contains 15 residues. With 1 base clipped from V and 6 bases from J, the junction kept 6 bases outside the gene matches. Per the germline V gene, CDR1 is SGHRS and CDR2 is YFSETQ. Together with reference TRBV5-1 and TRBJ2-2, the CDR3 gives the full variable domain: KAGVTQTPRYLIKTRGQQVTLSCSPISGHRSVSWYQQTPGQGLQFLFEYFSETQRNKGNFPGRFSGRQFSNSRSEMNVSTLELGDSALYLCASSLTGVAPGELFFGEGSRLTVL.

This chain connects TRBV19 to TRBJ2-5; 7 bases agree with TRBD2. Trimming cost V 4 bases and J 5 bases; bases outside gene matches: 7. Germline CDR1 is LNHDA and CDR2 is SQIVND (reference sequence). CDR3 length: 14 amino acids. CDR3 loop: CASSTTSARETQYF. The CDR3 region has the DNA TGTGCCAGTAGTACCACTAGCGCTAGGGAGACCCAGTACTTC.

The V call is TRBV11-2, the J call TRBJ2-3, with a weak D call TRBD2 (6 bases). With 3 bases removed from V and 13 bases from J, the gap between germline ends came to 17 bases. The CDR3 spans 13 residues. The germline CDR1 and CDR2 sequences are SGHAT and FQNNGV. The CDR3: CASSLGGALQEYF. As DNA, the CDR3 is TGTGCCAGCAGCTTGGGCGGGGCCCTTCAGGAGTATTTT.

V usage is TRBV6-5 and J usage is TRBJ2-3; TRBD2 matches at 15 bases. The CDR3 totals 16 residues. With V trimmed by 6 bases and J by 6 bases, 7 bases remained unmatched. Germline V gene lookup returns CDR1 MNHEY and CDR2 SVGAGI. As DNA, the CDR3 is TGTGCCAGCAGCTACGGACTAGCGGGAGGGCTTGATACGCAGTATTTT. Its translation is CASSYGLAGGLDTQYF.

This clone was found a few times. This chain links TRBV5-6 with TRBJ2-5, with 7 nucleotides matching TRBD1. Germline V gene lookup returns CDR1 SGHDT and CDR2 YYEEEE. The CDR3 is 14 amino acids. J was trimmed by 4 bases and V by 2 bases; bases with no gene match: 5. The CDR3 here is CASSLQGGAETQYF. CDR3 DNA: TGTGCCAGCAGCTTACAAGGGGGCGCAGAGACCCAGTACTTC.

This chain connects TRBV28 to TRBJ2-1; 8 bases align to TRBD2. The V gene end was trimmed by 6 bases and the J gene end by 11 bases; junction bases not matched to a gene: 12. There are 14 residues in the CDR3. The germline V gene has CDR1 MDHEN and CDR2 SYDVKM. CDR3 sequence reads: CASSIYIREGKQFF. Here the CDR3 DNA reads TGTGCCAGCAGCATTTATATACGGGAGGGCAAGCAGTTCTTC.

The chain combines TRBV7-8 with TRBJ2-5; 9 nucleotides agree with TRBD1. Germline trimming cut 6 bases from V and 0 bases from J; bases unmatched to any gene: 5. This CDR3 has 15 residues. Per the germline V gene, CDR1 is SGHVS and CDR2 is FQNEAQ. CDR3 protein: CASSQGTGYQETQYF. The CDR3 bases are TGTGCCAGCAGTCAAGGGACAGGGTACCAAGAGACCCAGTACTTC.

The V and J genes are TRBV7-9 and TRBJ1-5; D perhaps matches TRBD1 (6 bases). V shed 1 base and J shed 7 bases, with 8 bases lying between them. This CDR3 spans 13 amino acids. CDR1 and CDR2 (germline): SEHNR, FQNEAQ (reference sequence). The DNA of the CDR3 is TGTGCCAGCAGCTTAGAACAGGGACAGCCCCAGCATTTT. Translation: CASSLEQGQPQHF.

The chain carries TRBV7-9 and TRBJ2-1; 8 positions match TRBD2. After removal of 4 bases from V and 2 bases from J, the junction contained 7 bases not matched to a gene. The CDR3 contains 16 residues. Germline V gene sequence: CDR1 SEHNR, CDR2 FQNEAQ (reference sequence). CDR3 in amino acids: CASSSRAGAPYNEQFF. CDR3 sequence (DNA): TGTGCCAGCAGCTCTAGAGCGGGAGCTCCCTACAATGAGCAGTTCTTC.

On this clone: Different DNA sequences within this sample yield the same CDR3. The rearrangement links TRBV7-3 to TRBJ2-7, with D possibly matching TRBD1 (6 bases). CDR3 length: 13 amino acids. V gave up 5 bases and J gave up 6 bases, with 14 bases separating them. The germline V gene encodes CDR1 SGHTA and CDR2 FQGTGA. CDR3 nucleotide sequence: TGTGCCAGCAGCACCGACAGGTTTGGCGAGCAGTACTTC. Protein product: CASSTDRFGEQYF.

CDR3 protein: CASSEFRTGASNEKLFF. CDR3 DNA sequence: TGTGCCAGCAGTGAATTCCGCACAGGGGCCTCTAATGAAAAACTGTTTTTT. V is TRBV25-1 and J is TRBJ1-4; TRBD1 matches at 7 bases. Trimming took 1 base from V and 3 from J; bases not matched to a gene: 8. Germline CDR1 is MGHDK and CDR2 is SYGVNS. The CDR3 is 17 residues long.

The chain uses TRBV28 and TRBJ1-2; 7 nucleotides line up with TRBD1. V trimming: 5 bases; J trimming: 4 bases; junction bases outside the gene matches: 4. CDR3 length equals 13 residues. Germline V lookup: CDR1 MDHEN, CDR2 SYDVKM. In DNA, the CDR3 is TGTGCCAGCAGTGTAGGGGGCAGCTATGGCTACACCTTC. Amino acids: CASSVGGSYGYTF.

This clone was found a few times. The chain links TRBV10-3 to TRBJ2-1; 10 bases fit TRBD2. V shed 0 bases and J 5 bases; nucleotides not matched to a gene: 10. This CDR3 is 18 amino acids long. Looked up from germline, CDR1 is ENHRY and CDR2 is SYGVKD. The CDR3 DNA reads as TGTGCCATCAGTGAGTCTGAACTTGGACTAGCGGAGAACAATGAGCAGTTCTTC. Protein sequence: CAISESELGLAENNEQFF.

The chain has TRBV29-1 and TRBJ1-3, with 8 bases fitting TRBD1. V was pared by 5 bases and J by 7 bases, with 10 bases of the junction left unmatched. CDR1 is SQVTM and CDR2 is ANQGSEA in the germline V gene. This CDR3 region has 14 residues. The CDR3 spells CSVTYTGGRNTIYF. CDR3 bases: TGCAGCGTTACGTACACAGGGGGTCGTAACACCATATATTTT.

The chain combines TRBV28 with TRBJ1-2, with D possibly TRBD1 on 5 matching bases. Germline values: CDR1 MDHEN, CDR2 SYDVKM. The length of the CDR3 is 12 residues. Deletions cut 3 bases from V and 5 bases from J, with 7 bases between. The CDR3, as DNA: TGTGCCAGCAGTTTCAGGGAATATGGCTACACCTTC. This codes for CASSFREYGYTF.

The chain joins TRBV29-1 to TRBJ2-1; TRBD1 might be the D (6 bases). Germline V gene data show CDR1 as SQVTM and CDR2 as ANQGSEA. The CDR3 loop spans 14 amino acids. The germline V and J ends were trimmed by 6 bases and 0 bases, with 12 bases remaining between them. CDR3 DNA: TGCAGCGTCCGAAGGGGGAGCTCCTACAATGAGCAGTTCTTC. The encoded protein is CSVRRGSSYNEQFF.

The chain employs TRBV7-3 and TRBJ2-2; 9 nucleotides align to TRBD1. This CDR3 is 18 amino acids long. The V and J ends lost 0 bases and 7 bases, in that order; junction bases with no gene match: 12. Germline V gene data show CDR1 as SGHTA and CDR2 as FQGTGA. For the CDR3, the DNA is TGTGCCAGCAGCTTAACCCAAGGGGGACAGGGTCATGGCGGGGAGCTGTTTTTT. It is translated as CASSLTQGGQGHGGELFF.

This clone was picked up a small number of times. The rearrangement uses TRBV2 and TRBJ2-3; a possible D gene is TRBD2 (6 bases). Germline values: CDR1 SNHLY, CDR2 FYNNEI. V shed 7 bases and J shed 4 bases, with 12 bases lying between them. There are 13 residues in the CDR3. The CDR3 coding sequence is TGTGCCAGCACCCGGGAGAGGGCAGATACGCAGTATTTT. Its protein product is CASTRERADTQYF.

The V call is TRBV5-6, the J call TRBJ1-6; no definite D call. Between the trimmed V and J ends, which lost 4 bases and 4 bases, there was a span of 12 bases. The germline gives CDR1 SGHDT, CDR2 YYEEEE. The length of the CDR3 is 15 residues. CDR3: CASSARLTYNSPLHF. The DNA of the CDR3 is TGTGCCAGCAGCGCACGACTGACGTATAATTCACCCCTCCACTTT. The whole variable domain, filled in from reference TRBV5-6 and TRBJ1-6, reads DAGVTQSPTHLIKTRGQQVTLRCSPKSGHDTVSWYQQALGQGPQFIFQYYEEEERQRGNFPDRFSGHQFPNYSSELNVNALLLGDSALYLCASSARLTYNSPLHFGNGTRLTVT.